This T cell receptor beta chain was retrieved from a study of PD-L1 blockade in urothelial cancer. Study-wide points: When measured at 3 weeks, tumor-associated blood clones expanded more in durable-benefit patients. Below-median TCR clonality that was measured in pretreatment blood predicted better survival.

Repertoires were generated with immunoSEQ multiplex PCR, while TCRdb's copy carries only in-frame clones and drops some. This table holds about 51,000 clones, around 87% found once. Details on this clone: Its cognate antigen is unknown.

The V and J ends lost 3 bases and 2 bases, in that order; junction bases with no gene match: 6. The CDR3 is 15 amino acids. The germline gives CDR1 KGHSH, CDR2 LQKENI. The sample in question was PBMCs, obtained around atezolizumab (anti-PD-L1) treatment. V gene TRBV18 combines with J gene TRBJ1-1, with 7 positions matching TRBD1. The TCR originated in a man aged 60 to 75 with urothelial cancer. The CDR3 spells CASSPRQGHNTEAFF. The DNA for the CDR3 is TGTGCCAGCTCACCGAGACAGGGACATAACACTGAAGCTTTCTTT. The full variable domain, its missing parts supplied by reference TRBV18 and TRBJ1-1, is NAGVMQNPRHLVRRRGQEARLRCSPMKGHSHVYWYRQLPEEGLKFMVYLQKENIIDESGMPKERFSAEFPKEGPSILRIQQVVRGDSAAYFCASSPRQGHNTEAFFGQGTRLTVV.